This T cell receptor beta chain comes out of a study of T cell repertoires in cytomegalovirus infection. In the study overall: Selection of CMV epitopes for the study included recently identified HLA-C-restricted and well-studied HLA-B-restricted ones. TCR beta signatures that were public indicated CMV infection and matching HLA type. Study-wide findings and caveats: In two of eight donors, the top clonotype was HLA-C-restricted CMV-specific.

Each CDR3 protein is one row after TCRdb ran MiXCR on the reads. The data show approximately 600,000 distinct CDR3 sequences, around 40% seen once. Note on this clonotype: Its antigen is unidentified.

The V gene lost 3 bases and the J gene lost 0 bases, with 7 bases spanning the gap. There are 14 residues in the CDR3. CDR1 and CDR2 from the germline V gene are LNHDA and SQIVND (reference sequence). The TCR sequence derives from a human donor in good health (CMV status not recorded). Some clones in this sample may be carry-over from other donors' samples. The chain employs TRBV19 and TRBJ2-3; no firm D call. The specimen was cultured PBMCs, collected from culture after CMV antigen stimulation. The CDR3 region has the DNA TGTGCCAGTAGTATTGTAGGGAGCACAGATACGCAGTATTTT. Amino acids: CASSIVGSTDTQYF.